This T cell receptor (beta chain) was recorded in a study of PD-L1 blockade in urothelial cancer. Documented time point: pretreatment peripheral blood. Assay used: immunoSEQ multiplex PCR; TCRdb lists only in-frame clones, some missing. The profile covers over 30,000 clones, with over 70% appearing a single time and less than 20% taken by the ten largest. In germline, CDR1 is WNHNN, CDR2 SYGVQD (reference sequence). V was clipped by 2 bases and J by 3 bases, with 5 bases between them. The CDR3 covers 13 residues. This TCR was sampled from a man in his fifties or sixties with urothelial cancer. Sequenced material: PBMCs, taken around atezolizumab (anti-PD-L1) treatment. The V call is TRBV10-1, the J call TRBJ1-5; the D is unclear. The CDR3 protein is CASSEGLNQPQHF. DNA of the CDR3: TGCGCCAGCAGTGAGGGCCTCAATCAGCCCCAGCATTTT.